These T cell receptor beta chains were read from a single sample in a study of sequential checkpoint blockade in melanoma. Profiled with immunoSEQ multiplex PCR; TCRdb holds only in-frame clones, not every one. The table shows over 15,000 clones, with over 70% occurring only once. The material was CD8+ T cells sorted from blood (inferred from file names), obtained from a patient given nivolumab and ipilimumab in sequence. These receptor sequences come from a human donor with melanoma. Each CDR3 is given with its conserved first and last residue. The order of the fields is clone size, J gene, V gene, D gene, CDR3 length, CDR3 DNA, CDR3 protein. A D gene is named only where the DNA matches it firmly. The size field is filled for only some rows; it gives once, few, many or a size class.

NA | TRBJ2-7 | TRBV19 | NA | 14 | TGTGCCAGTAGTATAAAGGGGGTCGGGTACGAGCAGTACTTC | CASSIKGVGYEQYF
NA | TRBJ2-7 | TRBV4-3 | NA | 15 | TGCGCCAGCAGCCAAGAATGGTCTGGCAACTACGAGCAGTACTTC | CASSQEWSGNYEQYF
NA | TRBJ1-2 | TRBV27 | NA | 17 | TGTGCCAGCAGTTTATCTTCTCCCGGGACACCGAACTATGGCTACACCTTC | CASSLSSPGTPNYGYTF
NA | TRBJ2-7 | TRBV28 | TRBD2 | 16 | TGTGCCAGCAGTTTATTTGGGACTAGCGGGTCCTACGAGCAGTACTTC | CASSLFGTSGSYEQYF
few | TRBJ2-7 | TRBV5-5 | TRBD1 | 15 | TGTGCCAGCAGCTTGGTATGGGCAGGGGGCTACGAGCAGTACTTC | CASSLVWAGGYEQYF
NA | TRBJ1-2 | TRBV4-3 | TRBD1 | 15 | TGCGCCAGCAGCCTGGGGACAGGGGGCTTCTATGGCTACACCTTC | CASSLGTGGFYGYTF
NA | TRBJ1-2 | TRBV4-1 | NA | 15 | TGCGCCAGCAGCCAAGGACTAGGTACCAACTATGGCTACACCTTC | CASSQGLGTNYGYTF
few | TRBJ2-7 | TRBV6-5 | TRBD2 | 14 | TGTGCCAGTCTCCCCGCGGGAGGGAGGTACGAGCAGTACTTC | CASLPAGGRYEQYF
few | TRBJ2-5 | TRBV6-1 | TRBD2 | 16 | TGTGCCAGCAGTGAAGCGCTGAGACTAGCGGGGGAGACCCAGTACTTC | CASSEALRLAGETQYF
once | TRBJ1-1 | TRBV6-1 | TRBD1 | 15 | TGTGCCAGCAGTGCCGCGGACAGGGAAGAGACTGAAGCTTTCTTT | CASSAADREETEAFF
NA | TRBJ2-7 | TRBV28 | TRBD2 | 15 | TGTGCCAGCAGTTTATCGGCTAGCGGGACCACCGAGCAGTACTTC | CASSLSASGTTEQYF
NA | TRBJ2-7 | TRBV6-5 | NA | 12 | TGTGCCAGCAGTCTACCAGGGGCGGAACAGTACTTC | CASSLPGAEQYF
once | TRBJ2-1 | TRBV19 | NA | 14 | TGTGCCAGTAGTATCGACAGCCTCTACAATGAGCAGTTCTTC | CASSIDSLYNEQFF
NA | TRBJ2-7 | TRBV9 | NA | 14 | TGTGCCAGCAGCGTAGGCGGGACGGCTCTCGAGCAGTACTTC | CASSVGGTALEQYF
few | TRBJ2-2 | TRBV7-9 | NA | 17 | TGTGCCAGCAGCTTAGAAGTGGGGGGTTCGAACACCGGGGAGCTGTTTTTT | CASSLEVGGSNTGELFF
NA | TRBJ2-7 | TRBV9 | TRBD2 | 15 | TGTGCCAGCAGCGTAGCAGCGGGAGTTACCTACGAGCAGTACTTC | CASSVAAGVTYEQYF
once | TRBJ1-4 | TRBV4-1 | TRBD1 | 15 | TGCGCCAGCAGCCAAGAGGGACAGGGTAATGAAAAACTGTTTTTT | CASSQEGQGNEKLFF
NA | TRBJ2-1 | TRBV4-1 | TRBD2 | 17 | TGCGCCAGCAGCCAAGAACTAGCGGGGGCCTTCTACAATGAGCAGTTCTTC | CASSQELAGAFYNEQFF
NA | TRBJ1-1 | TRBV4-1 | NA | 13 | TGCGCCAGCAGCCTAGGGGGGGTCACTGAAGCTTTCTTT | CASSLGGVTEAFF
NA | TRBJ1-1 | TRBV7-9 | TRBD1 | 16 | TGTGCCAGCAGCTCCCGGGACAGGACTGGGGACACTGAAGCTTTCTTT | CASSSRDRTGDTEAFF
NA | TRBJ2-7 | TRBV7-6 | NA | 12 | TGTGCCAGCAGCTTATTAGGGGCCGAGCAGTACTTC | CASSLLGAEQYF
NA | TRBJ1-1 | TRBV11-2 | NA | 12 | TGTGCCAGCAGCCCGCGACATCCTGAAGCTTTCTTT | CASSPRHPEAFF
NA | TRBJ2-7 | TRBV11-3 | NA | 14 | TGTGCCAGCAGCCCAGGGCCAAGCTCCTACGAGCAGTACTTC | CASSPGPSSYEQYF
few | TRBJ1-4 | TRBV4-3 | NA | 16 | TGCGCCAGCAGCCAAGATGGAGGGGCAGTAGGCGAAAAACTGTTTTTT | CASSQDGGAVGEKLFF
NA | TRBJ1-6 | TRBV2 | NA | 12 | TGTGCCAGCACAGGGTATAATTCACCCCTCCACTTT | CASTGYNSPLHF
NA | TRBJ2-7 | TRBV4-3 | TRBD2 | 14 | TGCGCCAGCAGCCAGCAAAGGGAGGGCTACGAGCAGTACTTC | CASSQQREGYEQYF
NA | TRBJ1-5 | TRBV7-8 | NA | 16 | TGTGCCAGCAGCCCGGGAGGCGGCATTGTCAATCAGCCCCAGCATTTT | CASSPGGGIVNQPQHF
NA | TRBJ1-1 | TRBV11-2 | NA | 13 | TGTGCCAGCAGCCGCACGAGGGACACTGAAGCTTTCTTT | CASSRTRDTEAFF